This T cell receptor beta chain was obtained from a study of T-cell reconstitution after alpha-beta-depleted transplantation in children. Whole-study results and caveats: Once a year had passed after transplant, T-cell counts and diversity came mostly from newly produced T cells. At day 60, the high TCRbeta diversity found in some patients originated from recipient T cells and thymic progenitors that had survived.

Unique molecular identifiers were built into the TCRbeta library. TCRdb processed the PCR reads anew with MiXCR; each CDR3 protein has one entry. The sample lists hundreds of thousands of distinct CDR3 sequences; about 16% were seen once. At least ten counts were recorded for this clonotype. Its antigen is not known. One end of the junction fails to match germline, which may point to a read error. This CDR3 has 16 amino acids. Germline CDR1 SGHRS, CDR2 YFSETQ. Material: PBMCs, mostly from graft donor cells, obtained 360 days after TCRalphabeta/CD19-depleted stem cell transplant. The sequence was obtained from a male patient younger than 18 who had a stem cell transplant for acute lymphoblastic leukemia, so the T cells may come from the graft donor. V usage is TRBV5-1 and J usage is TRBJ2-2; 12 bases match TRBD2. The CDR3 sequence is CASSGTSGRRTGELFF. For the CDR3, the DNA is TGTGCCAGCAGTGGTACTAGCGGGAGGAGAACCGGGGAGCTGTTTTTT.